The rows below give T cell receptor beta chains drawn from one sample of a study of T cell responses to AZD1222 COVID-19 vaccine. Data came from immunoSEQ multiplex PCR; TCRdb stores just in-frame clones and leaves some out. The table records over 150,000 clones, about 90% of them present only once. Sample: peripheral blood, taken on day 0 of MenACWY control vaccination. All receptors derive from an adult in good health. Each CDR3 is given with its conserved first and last residue.

j_call cdr3_length v_call cdr3_aa
TRBJ1-1 15 TRBV7-2 CASSRSLGMNTEAFF
TRBJ2-7 14 TRBV5-1 CASSEGLDSYEQYF
TRBJ1-6 15 TRBV5-1 CASSPAGTDNSPLHF
TRBJ1-1 11 TRBV19 CASSIPSKAFF
TRBJ1-1 15 TRBV15 CATSRDFPPVSEAFF
TRBJ2-1 13 TRBV7-3 CASSFGLRNEQFF
TRBJ1-1 15 TRBV7-8 CASSLDFGQGAKAFF
TRBJ2-3 17 TRBV5-8 CASSWALKAGSTDTQYF
TRBJ2-7 14 TRBV29-1 CSVARRGNAYEQYF
TRBJ2-3 15 TRBV28 CASSMGQGGSDTQYF
TRBJ2-3 16 TRBV6-6 CASSYRLRAGGDTQYF
TRBJ2-1 12 TRBV3-1/TRBV3-2 CASSGRGLEQFF
TRBJ2-2 15 TRBV5-4 CASSLGGRDTGELFF
TRBJ2-6 14 TRBV30 CAWSGGIGANVLTF
TRBJ1-5 14 TRBV28 CASQKGGAGQPQHF
TRBJ1-1 16 TRBV25-1 CASSERAGRVGTEAFF
TRBJ2-5 17 TRBV2 CASELERTGKGIETQYF
TRBJ1-5 15 TRBV7-8 CASSSPGGGEQPQHF
TRBJ1-1 14 TRBV5-1 CASSLEDMDTEAFF
TRBJ2-7 13 TRBV27 CASSGTSGYEQYF
TRBJ2-7 13 TRBV24-1 CATSVGSSYEQYF
TRBJ1-1 13 TRBV2 CASERDLNTEAFF
TRBJ2-1 13 TRBV2 CASSEARQGVQFF
TRBJ2-7 15 TRBV25-1 CASTPGQGYTYEQYF
TRBJ1-1 13 TRBV12-5 CASGWAGNTEAFF
TRBJ1-1 12 TRBV29-1 CSGGEGYTEAFF
TRBJ2-3 19 TRBV1 CTSSQTGLAWHSITDTQYF
TRBJ1-2 13 TRBV6-1 CASSERGRYGYTF
TRBJ2-3 16 TRBV5-4 CASSFGTGGGTDTQYF
TRBJ2-5 14 TRBV5-4 CASSSRTASGTQYF
TRBJ1-2 12 TRBV28 CASSSLGYGYTF
TRBJ2-7 12 TRBV7-9 CASSPGIYEQYF
TRBJ2-1 16 TRBV6-5 CASSLTGNLLYNEQFF
TRBJ1-1 13 TRBV4-2 CAIQTEGDTEAFF
TRBJ2-1 15 TRBV3-1/TRBV3-2 CASSPTSLGYNEQFF
TRBJ2-2 13 TRBV12-3/TRBV12-4 CASSLAGVERVFF
TRBJ2-5 15 TRBV9 CASSVGVAGGETQYF